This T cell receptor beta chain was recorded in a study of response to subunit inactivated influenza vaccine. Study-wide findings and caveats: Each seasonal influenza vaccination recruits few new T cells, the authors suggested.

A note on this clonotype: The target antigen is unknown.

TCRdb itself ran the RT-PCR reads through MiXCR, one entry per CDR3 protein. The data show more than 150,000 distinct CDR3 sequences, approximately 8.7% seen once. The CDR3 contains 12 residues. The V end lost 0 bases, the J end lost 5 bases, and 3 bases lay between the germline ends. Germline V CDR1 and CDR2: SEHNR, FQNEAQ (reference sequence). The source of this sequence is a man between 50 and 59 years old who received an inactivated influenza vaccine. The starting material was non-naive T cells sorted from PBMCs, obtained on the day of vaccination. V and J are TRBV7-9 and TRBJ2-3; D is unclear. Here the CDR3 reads CASSLAQDTQYF. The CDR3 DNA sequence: TGTGCCAGCAGCTTAGCGCAAGATACGCAGTATTTT.